The 29 T cell receptor beta chains below were found in one sample sequenced in a study of T cell repertoires in cytomegalovirus infection (dated by TCRdb to the late 2010s). Sequenced using an Illumina HiSeq 1500. TCRdb itself trimmed the public reads at Q25 with fastp, ran MiXCR and retained productive beta chains. Each record represents a unique CDR3 protein, reported with the most common genes and DNA among its rows. Across this sample there are roughly 500,000 distinct CDR3 sequences, with about 39% seen only once. About 41% of the sample is held by the ten biggest clonotypes. These receptors have no known antigen. The sample's treatment or condition label is to be understood as: in vitro stimulation with specific CMV peptide epitopes to enrich CMV-specific T cells. The sample here was cultured PBMCs, taken from culture after CMV antigen stimulation. These receptor sequences come from a human donor in good health (CMV status not recorded). Some clones in this sample may be carry-over from other donors' samples.

This chain connects TRBV7-8 to TRBJ2-5; no clear D. The germline CDR1 and CDR2 sequences are SGHVS and FQNEAQ. The CDR3 is made up of 16 amino acids. Trimming took 4 bases from V and 1 from J, leaving 16 bases between them. The CDR3 region is CASSSTPSGTQETQYF. Here the CDR3 DNA reads TGTGCCAGCAGCTCCACCCCCAGTGGCACCCAAGAGACCCAGTACTTC.

Only one count was recorded for this clonotype. The V gene is TRBV18, the J gene TRBJ1-2; D gene uncertain. This CDR3 comprises 15 residues. V was pared by 1 base and J by 7 bases, with 16 bases between. The germline V gene has CDR1 KGHSH and CDR2 LQKENI. CDR3 in amino acids: CASSPRTVTRGGYTF. The CDR3 DNA reads TGTGCCAGCTCACCACGGACGGTGACGAGAGGTGGCTACACCTTC. The whole variable domain, filled in from reference TRBV18 and TRBJ1-2, reads NAGVMQNPRHLVRRRGQEARLRCSPMKGHSHVYWYRQLPEEGLKFMVYLQKENIIDESGMPKERFSAEFPKEGPSILRIQQVVRGDSAAYFCASSPRTVTRGGYTFGSGTRLTVV.

In its sample, this clonotype was seen a few times. The chain uses TRBV7-9 and TRBJ1-1; D possibly corresponds to TRBD1 (5 bases). Trimming removed 0 bases from V and 4 bases from J, with 12 bases in between. The CDR3 covers 15 residues. CDR1 is SEHNR, CDR2 FQNEAQ, per germline (reference sequence). The CDR3 sequence: CASSLASRGGTEAFF. The CDR3 DNA reads as TGTGCCAGCAGCTTAGCCTCCCGGGGGGGCACTGAAGCTTTCTTT.

This clonotype was recorded a few times. This sequence joins TRBV7-2 and TRBJ2-1, with D possibly TRBD2 on 5 matching bases. This CDR3 is built from 13 residues. CDR1 is SGHTA, CDR2 FQGNSA, per germline. Trimming cost V 0 bases and J 10 bases, with 10 bases left between them. CDR3 DNA: TGTGCCAGCAGCTTAGCGCGGGTAGGCGAGCAGTTCTTC. Amino acid sequence: CASSLARVGEQFF. Full variable domain (outside the CDR3, taken from reference TRBV7-2 and TRBJ2-1): GAGVSQSPSNKVTEKGKDVELRCDPISGHTALYWYRQSLGQGLEFLIYFQGNSAPDKSGLPSDRFSAERTGGSVSTLTIQRTQQEDSAVYLCASSLARVGEQFFGPGTRLTVL.

The chain has TRBV11-2 and TRBJ1-2; the D is unclear. Germline CDR1 reads SGHAT; CDR2 reads FQNNGV. With 6 bases removed from V and 5 bases from J, the gap between germline ends came to 19 bases. This CDR3 is built from 15 residues. CDR3 sequence reads: CASSRVGRLGYGYTF. CDR3 DNA: TGTGCCAGCAGTCGAGTTGGGAGGCTAGGGTATGGCTACACCTTC.

CDR3 in DNA: TGTGCCAGCAGTTTGAATCTTGGACTAGCGGGTCGTCGCTCCTACGAGCAGTACTTC. It encodes CASSLNLGLAGRRSYEQYF. The chain combines TRBV28 with TRBJ2-7; 11 nucleotides agree with TRBD2. The CDR3 is 19 residues long. The germline gives CDR1 MDHEN, CDR2 SYDVKM. J lost 0 bases, V lost 3 bases, and 13 bases had no gene match.

A few counts support this clonotype. The chain couples TRBV6-5 to TRBJ2-7, with D possibly called TRBD1 or TRBD2 (5 bases each). V was trimmed by 0 bases and J by 5 bases, leaving 11 bases between them. The CDR3 sequence is 14 residues long. The germline V gene encodes CDR1 MNHEY and CDR2 SVGAGI. CDR3 in DNA: TGTGCCAGCAGTTACTCGAGGGGTACAAACGAGCAGTACTTC. Amino acid sequence: CASSYSRGTNEQYF.

The chain carries TRBV20-1 and TRBJ2-1, with TRBD2 matching over 9 bases. CDR3 length equals 15 residues. Germline loops: CDR1 DFQATT, CDR2 SNEGSKA (reference sequence). Trimming cost V 2 bases and J 12 bases; bases outside gene matches: 14. CDR3 in amino acids: CSARRPQGHSGGQFF. In DNA form, the CDR3 reads TGCAGTGCTAGAAGGCCACAAGGGCATAGCGGGGGGCAGTTCTTC.

The sample holds a few counts of this clonotype. V gene TRBV20-1 combines with J gene TRBJ1-2; perhaps TRBD1 as D (6 bases). CDR1 and CDR2 (germline): DFQATT, SNEGSKA (reference sequence). Trimming shortened V by 6 bases and J by 8 bases, and 16 bases separated the two germline ends. The CDR3 totals 12 residues. The CDR3 DNA reads as TGCAGTGCGTTTTGGGGGGCTGGCGGCTACACCTTC. Translated: CSAFWGAGGYTF.

This clonotype turned up a few times. The chain uses TRBV20-1 and TRBJ2-5, with D unresolved. Deletions cut 7 bases from V and 1 base from J, with 10 bases between. The CDR3 length is 12 residues. Germline V gene data show CDR1 as DFQATT and CDR2 as SNEGSKA (reference sequence). As DNA, the CDR3 is TGCAGTGTAGGTGGCGGCCAAGAGACCCAGTACTTC. This gives the protein CSVGGGQETQYF.

This clonotype was counted only a few times. The rearrangement joins TRBV19 to TRBJ2-1; 8 bases are a match to TRBD1. Unmatched junction bases numbered 8, after V lost 5 bases and J lost 5 bases. Germline V CDR1 and CDR2: LNHDA, SQIVND (reference sequence). There are 15 residues in the CDR3. The CDR3 region is CASSADRVVDNEQFF. The CDR3, as DNA: TGTGCCAGTAGTGCGGACAGGGTCGTCGACAATGAGCAGTTCTTC.

This clonotype was found a few times. The chain recombines TRBV10-3 with TRBJ2-3; 12 bases line up with TRBD1. Germline V gives CDR1 ENHRY, CDR2 SYGVKD. V lost 4 bases, J lost 5 bases, and 7 bases stayed unmatched. The CDR3 contains 16 residues. The CDR3 reads CAISATGQGAEDTQYF. CDR3 DNA: TGTGCCATCAGTGCCACGGGACAGGGGGCGGAAGATACGCAGTATTTT.

A few counts support this clonotype. This chain links TRBV6-2 or TRBV6-3 with TRBJ2-1, with 8 bases aligning to TRBD2. The J segment lost 7 bases and the V segment lost 5 bases, leaving 10 bases of the junction unmatched. This CDR3 has 15 residues. CDR1 is MNHEY, CDR2 SVGEGT, per germline. The CDR3 sequence: CASSPSGGGWNEQFF. The DNA for the CDR3 is TGTGCCAGCAGTCCCTCGGGGGGGGGATGGAATGAGCAGTTCTTC.

This clonotype has just a few counts. The chain employs TRBV7-8 and TRBJ1-2, with 8 nucleotides matching TRBD1. V dropped 3 bases and J dropped 8; count of bases not matched to a gene: 5. CDR1 SGHVS and CDR2 FQNEAQ come from the germline V gene. The CDR3 extends over 13 amino acids. The CDR3 is CASSFTGGNGYTF. CDR3 coding DNA: TGTGCCAGCAGCTTCACAGGGGGTAACGGCTACACCTTC.

This clonotype was found a few times. This chain links TRBV11-3 with TRBJ2-2; D gene uncertain. Trimming stripped 5 bases from V and 3 bases from J, with 13 bases between. This CDR3 contains 15 residues. Germline CDR1 reads SGHNT; CDR2 reads YENEEA. CDR3 loop: CASSPGYRHTGELFF. CDR3 nucleotides: TGTGCCAGCAGCCCCGGCTACCGTCACACCGGGGAGCTGTTTTTT. Full variable domain (outside the CDR3, taken from reference TRBV11-3 and TRBJ2-2): EAGVVQSPRYKIIEKKQPVAFWCNPISGHNTLYWYLQNLGQGPELLIRYENEEAVDDSQLPKDRFSAERLKGVDSTLKIQPAELGDSAVYLCASSPGYRHTGELFFGEGSRLTVL.

The chain employs TRBV13 and TRBJ2-5, with TRBD2 as a possible D gene (6 bases). Germline V lookup: CDR1 PRHDT, CDR2 FYEKMQ (reference sequence). The CDR3 extends over 15 amino acids. Trimming removed 3 bases at V and 5 bases at J, with 16 bases between. The CDR3 DNA sequence: TGTGCCAGCAGCTTTGGAAATAACCGGGAGGAGACCCAGTACTTC. Amino acids: CASSFGNNREETQYF.

This chain's CDR3 is CASSGRTGAETQYF. For the CDR3, the DNA is TGTGCCAGCAGCGGGAGGACAGGCGCAGAGACCCAGTACTTC. The chain combines TRBV7-4 with TRBJ2-5, with a possible D match to TRBD1 (7 bases). The CDR3 is 14 residues long. Germline assignment: CDR1 SGHVT and CDR2 SQSDAQ. Trimming left V 5 bases short and J 4 bases short, with 14 bases between.

This sequence joins TRBV6-8 and TRBJ2-5; D unclear. The germline V gene encodes CDR1 MNHGY and CDR2 SAAAGT. V dropped 0 bases and J dropped 2 bases, with 13 bases sitting between them. This CDR3 is built from 16 residues. CDR3 in DNA: TGTGCCAGCAGTTACTCGAGTGGGCTGGGGCAAGAGACCCAGTACTTC. This codes for CASSYSSGLGQETQYF.

The chain joins TRBV7-9 to TRBJ2-7; unclear D gene. The germline V and J ends were trimmed by 2 bases and 7 bases, with 6 bases remaining between them. The CDR3 runs to 11 residues. Germline V lookup: CDR1 SEHNR, CDR2 FQNEAQ (reference sequence). CDR3 bases: TGTGCCAGCAGCTTAAGTCGGGAGCAGTACTTC. Translated: CASSLSREQYF.

V is TRBV6-2 or TRBV6-3 and J is TRBJ2-3, with 7 bases that match TRBD2. Germline loops: CDR1 MNHEY, CDR2 SVGEGT. V was clipped by 0 bases and J by 11 bases; unmatched bases: 14. The CDR3 sequence is 16 residues long. Here the CDR3 reads CASSYSAREAQYLQYF. CDR3 bases: TGTGCCAGCAGTTACTCCGCACGGGAGGCACAGTATTTGCAGTATTTT.

In DNA, the CDR3 is TGTGCCAGCAGCTTAGGAATACGCAATGAGCAGTTCTTC. Its translation: CASSLGIRNEQFF. The chain uses TRBV5-6 and TRBJ2-1; D unclear. The germline V gene has CDR1 SGHDT and CDR2 YYEEEE. The ends were cut back, 2 bases at V and 6 bases at J, with 9 bases in the middle. CDR3 length: 13 amino acids.

This clonotype came up a few times. The rearrangement joins TRBV7-8 to TRBJ2-3; D may be TRBD2 (5 bases). The CDR3 consists of 13 residues. Germline loops: CDR1 SGHVS, CDR2 FQNEAQ. The V and J ends lost 2 bases and 6 bases respectively, with 9 bases between them. The CDR3 spells CASSLWTGDTQYF. In DNA, the CDR3 is TGTGCCAGCAGCTTATGGACGGGGGATACGCAGTATTTT.

This clonotype was seen just once. The chain recombines TRBV11-1 with TRBJ2-5; 7 bases map to TRBD2. Germline CDR1 SGHAT, CDR2 FQDESV (reference sequence). The CDR3 covers 13 residues. Germline trimming cut 5 bases from V and 4 bases from J; bases unmatched to any gene: 4. The CDR3 DNA sequence: TGTGCCAGCAGCCCCCGACTAGCAGAGACCCAGTACTTC. This codes for CASSPRLAETQYF.

This rearrangement joins TRBV4-2 to TRBJ2-5; D gene ambiguous. The CDR3 spans 17 residues. Germline V CDR1 and CDR2: LGHNA, YNFKEQ. Trimming pared 0 bases from V and 5 bases from J, leaving 19 bases between. The CDR3 bases are TGTGCCAGCAGCCAAGAACAGAACTTATATTCGGAGGAGACCCAGTACTTC. Protein: CASSQEQNLYSEETQYF.

J is TRBJ2-5 and V is TRBV7-2; 7 nucleotides agree with TRBD1. The CDR3 consists of 14 residues. Trimming took 5 bases from V and 7 from J; bases not matched to a gene: 10. CDR1 and CDR2 (germline): SGHTA, FQGNSA. CDR3 nucleotides: TGTGCCAGCAGCCAGGGGGTGGATACGGGGACCCAGTACTTC. This sequence encodes CASSQGVDTGTQYF.

The chain recombines TRBV11-2 with TRBJ2-6; D perhaps matches TRBD1 (6 bases). V lost 5 bases and J 2 bases, leaving 13 bases between the germline ends. CDR3 size: 16 residues. Germline V gives CDR1 SGHAT, CDR2 FQNNGV. The CDR3 DNA is TGTGCCAGCAGCCATATCAGGGGTGCTGGGGCCAACGTCCTGACTTTC. Amino acid sequence: CASSHIRGAGANVLTF. The full variable domain, its missing parts supplied by reference TRBV11-2 and TRBJ2-6, is EAGVAQSPRYKIIEKRQSVAFWCNPISGHATLYWYQQILGQGPKLLIQFQNNGVVDDSQLPKDRFSAERLKGVDSTLKIQPAKLEDSAVYLCASSHIRGAGANVLTFGAGSRLTVL.

The chain uses TRBV7-6 and TRBJ2-3; D gene ambiguous. V lost 5 bases, J lost 7 bases, and 16 bases lay in between. This CDR3 has 14 amino acids. Germline V gene data show CDR1 as SGHVS and CDR2 as FNYEAQ. The DNA for the CDR3 is TGTGCCAGCAGCCGCGGCCCAAGCAGTAATACGCAGTATTTT. This encodes CASSRGPSSNTQYF.

This clonotype was seen a handful of times. CDR3 sequence: CASSEAGYGANVLTF. The CDR3, as DNA: TGTGCCAGCAGTGAAGCGGGATATGGGGCCAACGTCCTGACTTTC. The chain is built from TRBV6-1 and TRBJ2-6, with no clear D. The length of the CDR3 is 15 residues. The V gene's germline CDR1 is MNHNS and CDR2 SASEGT. Trimming stripped 0 bases from V and 3 bases from J, with 6 bases between.

This clonotype was recorded a few times. The rearrangement uses TRBV19 and TRBJ2-1; 9 positions match TRBD1. Germline V lookup: CDR1 LNHDA, CDR2 SQIVND (reference sequence). The V gene end was trimmed by 5 bases and the J gene end by 4 bases; junction bases not matched to a gene: 9. CDR3 length equals 16 residues. The CDR3 loop reads CASSLNRGPTYNEQFF. The CDR3 nucleotides are TGTGCCAGTAGTCTGAACAGGGGGCCCACTTACAATGAGCAGTTCTTC.